This TCR beta chain is from a study of response to subunit inactivated influenza vaccine. Findings and caveats of the study: With each seasonal influenza vaccination, the authors suggested, few new T cells are recruited.

Turning to this clonotype: No antigen is known for it.

Trimming left V 6 bases short and J 1 base short, with 12 bases between. The CDR3 is made up of 14 amino acids. Germline CDR1 ENHRY, CDR2 SYGVKD. One entry per CDR3 protein results from TCRdb running MiXCR on the RT-PCR reads. The sample has some 800,000 distinct CDR3 sequences, approximately 21% seen once. This chain connects TRBV10-3 to TRBJ1-1; D might be TRBD1 (5 bases). Sequencing used PBMCs from blood, obtained 5 days after vaccination. The TCR comes from a man aged 45 to 65 who received an inactivated influenza vaccine. The CDR3 nucleotides read TGTGCCATCAGAAAGGAAGGACAGAACACTGAAGCTTTCTTT. Protein sequence: CAIRKEGQNTEAFF.